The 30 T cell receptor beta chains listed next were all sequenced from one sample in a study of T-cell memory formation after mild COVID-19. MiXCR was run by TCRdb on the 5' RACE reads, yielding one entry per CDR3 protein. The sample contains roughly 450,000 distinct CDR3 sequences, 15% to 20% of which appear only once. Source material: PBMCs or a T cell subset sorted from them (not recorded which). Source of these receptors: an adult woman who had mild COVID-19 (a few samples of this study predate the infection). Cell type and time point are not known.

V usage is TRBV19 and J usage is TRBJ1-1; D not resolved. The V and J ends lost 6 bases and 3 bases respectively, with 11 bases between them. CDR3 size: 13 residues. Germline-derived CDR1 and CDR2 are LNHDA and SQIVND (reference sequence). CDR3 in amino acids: CASSIAGDTEAFF. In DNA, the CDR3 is TGTGCCAGTAGCATTGCGGGAGACACTGAAGCTTTCTTT.

The CDR3 loop is CASSLGRRDEQYF. The CDR3 DNA sequence: TGTGCCAGCAGTTTAGGGCGCCGGGACGAGCAGTACTTC. This chain connects TRBV12-3 or TRBV12-4 to TRBJ2-7; D remains ambiguous. The CDR3 loop spans 13 amino acids. V dropped 1 base and J dropped 5 bases, with 9 bases sitting between them.

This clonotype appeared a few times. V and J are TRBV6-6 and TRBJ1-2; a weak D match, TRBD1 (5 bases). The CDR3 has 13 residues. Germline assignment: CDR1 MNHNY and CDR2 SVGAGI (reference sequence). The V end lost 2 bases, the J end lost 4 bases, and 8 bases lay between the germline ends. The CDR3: CASSYVRAYGYTF. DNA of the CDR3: TGTGCCAGCAGTTACGTCAGGGCCTATGGCTACACCTTC.

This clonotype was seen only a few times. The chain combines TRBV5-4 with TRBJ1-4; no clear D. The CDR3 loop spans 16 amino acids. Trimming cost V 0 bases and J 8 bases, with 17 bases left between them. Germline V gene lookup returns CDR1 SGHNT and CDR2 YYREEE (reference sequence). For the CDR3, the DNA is TGTGCCAGCAGCTTGGAGGTGGCGATAGCAGACGAAAAACTGTTTTTT. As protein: CASSLEVAIADEKLFF.

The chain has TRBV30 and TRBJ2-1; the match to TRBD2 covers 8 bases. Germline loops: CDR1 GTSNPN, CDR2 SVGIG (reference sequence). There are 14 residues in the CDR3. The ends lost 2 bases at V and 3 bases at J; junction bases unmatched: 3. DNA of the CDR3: TGTGCCTGGAGTACCGGGAGGGGCTACAATGAGCAGTTCTTC. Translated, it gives CAWSTGRGYNEQFF.

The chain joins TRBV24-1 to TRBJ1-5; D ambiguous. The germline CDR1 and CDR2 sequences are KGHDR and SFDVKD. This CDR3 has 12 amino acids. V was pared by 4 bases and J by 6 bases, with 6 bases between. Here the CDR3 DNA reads TGTGCCACCAGTGAGCTAGGTCAGCCCCAGCATTTT. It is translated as CATSELGQPQHF.

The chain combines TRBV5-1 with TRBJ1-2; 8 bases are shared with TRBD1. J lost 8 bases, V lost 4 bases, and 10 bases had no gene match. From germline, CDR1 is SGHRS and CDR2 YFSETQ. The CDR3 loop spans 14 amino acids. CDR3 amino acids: CASSTGQGTEGYTF. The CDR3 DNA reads TGCGCCAGCAGCACCGGACAGGGTACTGAGGGCTACACCTTC.

CDR3 sequence reads: CASSPSGGKTQYF. CDR3 sequence (DNA): TGTGCCAGCAGCCCGAGCGGGGGAAAGACCCAGTACTTC. The rearrangement links TRBV3-1 to TRBJ2-5; TRBD2 matches 8 bases. From germline, CDR1 is LGHDT and CDR2 YNNKEL (reference sequence). V shed 4 bases and J 6 bases; nucleotides not matched to a gene: 4. The CDR3 contains 13 residues.

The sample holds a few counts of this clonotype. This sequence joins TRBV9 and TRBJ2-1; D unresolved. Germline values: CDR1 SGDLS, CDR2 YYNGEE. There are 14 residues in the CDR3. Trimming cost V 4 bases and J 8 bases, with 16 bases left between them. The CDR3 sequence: CASSPERDGHEQFF. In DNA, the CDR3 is TGTGCCAGCAGCCCCGAGCGCGACGGGCATGAGCAGTTCTTC. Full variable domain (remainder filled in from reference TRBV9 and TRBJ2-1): DSGVTQTPKHLITATGQRVTLRCSPRSGDLSVYWYQQSLDQGLQFLIQYYNGEERAKGNILERFSAQQFPDLHSELNLSSLELGDSALYFCASSPERDGHEQFFGPGTRLTVL.

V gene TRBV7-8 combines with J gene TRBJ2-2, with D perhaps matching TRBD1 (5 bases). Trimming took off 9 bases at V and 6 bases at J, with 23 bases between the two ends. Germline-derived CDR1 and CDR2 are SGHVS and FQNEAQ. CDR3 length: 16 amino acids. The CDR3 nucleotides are TGTGCCAGTAATTACGACAGTCCTAATCTGTCCGGGGAGCTGTTTTTT. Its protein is CASNYDSPNLSGELFF.

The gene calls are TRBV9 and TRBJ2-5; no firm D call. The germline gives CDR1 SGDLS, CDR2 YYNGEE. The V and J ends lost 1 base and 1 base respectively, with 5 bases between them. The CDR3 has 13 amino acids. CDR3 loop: CASSVNTQETQYF. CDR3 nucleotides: TGTGCCAGCAGCGTAAACACCCAAGAGACCCAGTACTTC.

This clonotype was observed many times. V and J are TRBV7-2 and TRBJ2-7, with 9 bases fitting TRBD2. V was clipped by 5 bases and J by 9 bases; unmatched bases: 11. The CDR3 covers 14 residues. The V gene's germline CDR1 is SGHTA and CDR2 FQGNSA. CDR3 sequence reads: CASSPSGTSLWQYF. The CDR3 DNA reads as TGTGCCAGCAGCCCCTCCGGGACTAGCCTATGGCAGTACTTC. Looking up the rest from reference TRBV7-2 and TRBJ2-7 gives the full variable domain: GAGVSQSPSNKVTEKGKDVELRCDPISGHTALYWYRQSLGQGLEFLIYFQGNSAPDKSGLPSDRFSAERTGGSVSTLTIQRTQQEDSAVYLCASSPSGTSLWQYFGPGTRLTVT.

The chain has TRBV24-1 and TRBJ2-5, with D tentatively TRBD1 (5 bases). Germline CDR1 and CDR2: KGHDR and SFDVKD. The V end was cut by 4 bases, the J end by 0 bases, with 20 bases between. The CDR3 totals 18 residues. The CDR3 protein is CATSDPKGIGMYQETQYF. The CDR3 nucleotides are TGTGCCACCAGTGACCCGAAGGGGATCGGAATGTACCAAGAGACCCAGTACTTC.

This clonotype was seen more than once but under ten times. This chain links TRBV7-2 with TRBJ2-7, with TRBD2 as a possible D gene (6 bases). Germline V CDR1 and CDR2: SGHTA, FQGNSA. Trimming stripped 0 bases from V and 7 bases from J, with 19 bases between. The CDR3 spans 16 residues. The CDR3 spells CASSLADLGLAGEQYF. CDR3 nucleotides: TGTGCCAGCAGCTTAGCGGATTTAGGACTGGCGGGGGAGCAGTACTTC. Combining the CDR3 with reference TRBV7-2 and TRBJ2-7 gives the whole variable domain GAGVSQSPSNKVTEKGKDVELRCDPISGHTALYWYRQSLGQGLEFLIYFQGNSAPDKSGLPSDRFSAERTGGSVSTLTIQRTQQEDSAVYLCASSLADLGLAGEQYFGPGTRLTVT.

The CDR3 here is CASSFSLTGYTF. The CDR3 region has the DNA TGTGCCAGCAGTTTTTCCCTCACTGGCTACACCTTC. The J gene is TRBJ1-2, the V gene TRBV12-3 or TRBV12-4; no reliable D call. Trimming stripped 3 bases from V and 7 bases from J, with 9 bases between. This CDR3 is built from 12 residues.

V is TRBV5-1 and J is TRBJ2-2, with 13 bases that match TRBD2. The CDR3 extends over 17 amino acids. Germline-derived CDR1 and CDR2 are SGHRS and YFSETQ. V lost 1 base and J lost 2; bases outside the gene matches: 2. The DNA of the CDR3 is TGCGCCAGCAGCTTGACTAGCGGGAGGGAAAACACCGGGGAGCTGTTTTTT. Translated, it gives CASSLTSGRENTGELFF.

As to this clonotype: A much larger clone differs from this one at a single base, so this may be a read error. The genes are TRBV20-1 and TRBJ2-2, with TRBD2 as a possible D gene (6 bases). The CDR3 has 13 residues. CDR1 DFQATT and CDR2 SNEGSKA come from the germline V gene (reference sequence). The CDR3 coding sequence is TGCTGTGCTAGTCGGAGGGGAGGCCGGGAGCTGTTTTTT. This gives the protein CCASRRGGRELFF.

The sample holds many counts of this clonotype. The CDR3 DNA reads TGTGCCAGCAGTTCAGACCGGGACAGGGGCCACGAGCAGTACTTC. Amino acids: CASSSDRDRGHEQYF. The rearrangement links TRBV5-4 to TRBJ2-7; 10 bases agree with TRBD1. This CDR3 has 15 residues. After removal of 5 bases from V and 5 bases from J, the junction contained 10 bases not matched to a gene. Germline V gene data show CDR1 as SGHNT and CDR2 as YYREEE (reference sequence).

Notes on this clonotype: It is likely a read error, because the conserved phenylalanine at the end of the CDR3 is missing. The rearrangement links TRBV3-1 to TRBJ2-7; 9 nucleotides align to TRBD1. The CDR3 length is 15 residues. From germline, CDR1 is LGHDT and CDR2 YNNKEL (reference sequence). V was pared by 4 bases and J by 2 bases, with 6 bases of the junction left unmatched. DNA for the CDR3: TGTGCCAGCAGCCCCGGGACAGGGAGGACCTACGAGCAGTACATC. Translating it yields CASSPGTGRTYEQYI.

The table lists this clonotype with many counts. The CDR3 nucleotides are TGTGCCAGCAGTTCCCAGGGATCTGGAAACACCATATATTTT. Residues: CASSSQGSGNTIYF. The V and J genes are TRBV12-3 or TRBV12-4 and TRBJ1-3, with TRBD1 as a possible D gene (5 bases). The CDR3 runs 14 residues. Trimming pared 4 bases from V and 1 base from J, leaving 8 bases between.

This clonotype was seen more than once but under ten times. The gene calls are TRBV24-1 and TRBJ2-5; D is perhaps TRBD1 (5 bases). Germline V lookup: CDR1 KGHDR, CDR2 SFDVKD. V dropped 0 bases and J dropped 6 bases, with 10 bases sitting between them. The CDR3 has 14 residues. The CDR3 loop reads CATSDLKDIQTQYF. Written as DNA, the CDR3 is TGTGCCACCAGTGATTTGAAGGACATCCAGACCCAGTACTTC.

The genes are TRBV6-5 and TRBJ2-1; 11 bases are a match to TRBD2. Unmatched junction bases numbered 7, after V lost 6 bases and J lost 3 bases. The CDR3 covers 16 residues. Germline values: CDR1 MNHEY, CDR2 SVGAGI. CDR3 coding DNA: TGTGCCAGCAGGATTAGCGGGAGGGAGTTCTACAATGAGCAGTTCTTC. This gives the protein CASRISGREFYNEQFF.

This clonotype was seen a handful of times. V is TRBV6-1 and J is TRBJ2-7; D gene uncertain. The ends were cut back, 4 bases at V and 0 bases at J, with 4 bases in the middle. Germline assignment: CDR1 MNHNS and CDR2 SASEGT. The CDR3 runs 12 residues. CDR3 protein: CASSAPSYEQYF. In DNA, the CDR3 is TGTGCCAGCAGTGCTCCCTCCTACGAGCAGTACTTC.

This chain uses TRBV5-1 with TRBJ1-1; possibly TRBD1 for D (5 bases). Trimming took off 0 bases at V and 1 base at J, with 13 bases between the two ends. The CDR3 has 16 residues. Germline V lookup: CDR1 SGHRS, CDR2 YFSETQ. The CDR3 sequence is CASSLVGGRANTEAFF. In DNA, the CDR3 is TGCGCCAGCAGCTTGGTAGGAGGCAGGGCGAACACTGAAGCTTTCTTT.

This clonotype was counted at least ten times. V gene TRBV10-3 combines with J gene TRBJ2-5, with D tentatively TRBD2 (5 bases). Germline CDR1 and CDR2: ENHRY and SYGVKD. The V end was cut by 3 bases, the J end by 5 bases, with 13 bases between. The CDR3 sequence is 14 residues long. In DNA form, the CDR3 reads TGTGCCATCAGTGATTCAGGAAGGGAGGAGACCCAGTACTTC. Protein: CAISDSGREETQYF.

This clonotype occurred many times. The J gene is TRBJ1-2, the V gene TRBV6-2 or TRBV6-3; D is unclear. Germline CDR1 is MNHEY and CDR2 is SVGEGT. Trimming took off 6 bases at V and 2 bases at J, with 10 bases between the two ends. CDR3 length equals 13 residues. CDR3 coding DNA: TGTGCCAGCAGCGCCTCGTTGAACTATGGCTACACCTTC. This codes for CASSASLNYGYTF.

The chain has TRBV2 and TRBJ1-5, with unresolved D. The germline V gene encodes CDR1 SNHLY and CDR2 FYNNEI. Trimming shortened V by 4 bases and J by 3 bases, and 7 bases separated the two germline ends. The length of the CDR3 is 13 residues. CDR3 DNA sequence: TGTGCCAGCAGTGCCCAGGTCAATCAGCCCCAGCATTTT. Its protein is CASSAQVNQPQHF.

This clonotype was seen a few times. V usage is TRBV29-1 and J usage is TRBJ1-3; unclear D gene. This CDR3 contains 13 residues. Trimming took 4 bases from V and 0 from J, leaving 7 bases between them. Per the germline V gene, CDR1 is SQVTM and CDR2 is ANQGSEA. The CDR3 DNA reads TGCAGCGTTGTTACCGACTCTGGAAACACCATATATTTT. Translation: CSVVTDSGNTIYF.

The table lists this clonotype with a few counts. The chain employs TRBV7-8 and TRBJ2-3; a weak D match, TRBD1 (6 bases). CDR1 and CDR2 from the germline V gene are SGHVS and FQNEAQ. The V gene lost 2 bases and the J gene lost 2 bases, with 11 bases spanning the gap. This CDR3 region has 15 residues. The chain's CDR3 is CASSLRGIHTDTQYF. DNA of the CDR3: TGTGCCAGCAGCTTAAGGGGGATCCACACAGATACGCAGTATTTT. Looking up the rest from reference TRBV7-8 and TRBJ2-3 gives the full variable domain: GAGVSQSPRYKVAKRGQDVALRCDPISGHVSLFWYQQALGQGPEFLTYFQNEAQLDKSGLPSDRFFAERPEGSVSTLKIQRTQQEDSAVYLCASSLRGIHTDTQYFGPGTRLTVL.

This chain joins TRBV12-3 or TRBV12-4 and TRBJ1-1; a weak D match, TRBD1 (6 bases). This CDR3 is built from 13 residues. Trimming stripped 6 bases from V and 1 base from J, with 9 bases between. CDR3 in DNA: TGTGCCAGCAGGGTAGGGGGGAACACTGAAGCTTTCTTT. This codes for CASRVGGNTEAFF.